These T cell receptor beta chains were read from a single sample in a study of blood T cell repertoires in COVID-19. Profiled with immunoSEQ multiplex PCR; TCRdb holds only in-frame clones, not every one. The table records 150,000 or so clones, around 80% of them present only once. The sequencing input was PBMCs or T cells enriched from blood (not recorded which). The receptors were sampled from a woman aged 50 to 65 who had recovered from COVID-19. The CDR3 runs from the conserved cysteine through the conserved F or W. The D gene is left open where the match is weak. Clone size is stated in some rows and not others, as once, few, many or a class when expanded.

J,V,size,D,DNA,CDR3
TRBJ1-5,TRBV27,.,.,TGTGCCTCAAGGAGGACGCCGCAAGGGCCCCAGCATTTT,CASRRTPQGPQHF
TRBJ2-3,TRBV11-3,.,.,TGTGCCAGCAGCCCGTCACGTGGGGCTGGAGATACGCAGTATTTT,CASSPSRGAGDTQYF
TRBJ1-1,TRBV10-2,.,.,TGCGCCAGCCTTGGACAGCTGAACACTGAAGCTTTCTTT,CASLGQLNTEAFF
TRBJ2-5,TRBV11-2,.,.,TGTGCCAGCAGCTTCGGGGGGCGGCATGAGACCCAGTACTTC,CASSFGGRHETQYF
TRBJ1-2,TRBV28,.,.,TGTGCCAGCAGTTCACCCCCAGCGGGCGGCTATGGCTACACCTTC,CASSSPPAGGYGYTF
TRBJ2-1,TRBV20-1,.,TRBD2,TGCAGTGCTAGTAGGGCGGGGGGGCCGGGTGAGCAGTTCTTC,CSASRAGGPGEQFF
TRBJ2-2,TRBV10-3,.,.,TGTGCCATCAGATTACAGGGTTGGGACACCGGGGAGCTGTTTTTT,CAIRLQGWDTGELFF
TRBJ2-2,TRBV5-6,.,TRBD2,TGTGCCAGCAGCGTCACTAGCGGGGGCTACACCGGGGAGCTGTTTTTT,CASSVTSGGYTGELFF
TRBJ2-7,TRBV4-1,.,TRBD1,TGCGCCAGCAGCCAAGAAGGCAGGGGGCCCTACGAGCAGTACTTC,CASSQEGRGPYEQYF
TRBJ1-2,TRBV5-4,.,.,TGTGCTATGAAGATGGGGGGTTTCGACTATGGCTACACCTTC,CAMKMGGFDYGYTF
TRBJ1-5,TRBV13,many,.,TGTGCCAGCAGCTTAGGGGCAGGGCCTGAACCCCAGCATTTT,CASSLGAGPEPQHF
TRBJ1-4,TRBV5-1,.,.,TGCGCCAGCAGCTTGGGTGGCAGTCCTAATGAAAAACTGTTTTTT,CASSLGGSPNEKLFF
TRBJ1-2,TRBV5-5,.,TRBD1,TGTGCCAGCAGCCAGAGTACAGGGGGCTCTAACTATGGCTACACCTTC,CASSQSTGGSNYGYTF
TRBJ2-5,TRBV10-3,.,.,TGTGCCATCAGTGAGTCGAGACAGCAAGAGACCCAGTACTTC,CAISESRQQETQYF
TRBJ1-2,TRBV12-3/TRBV12-4,.,.,TGTGCCAGCAGTTTCGGCTATGGCTACACCTTC,CASSFGYGYTF
TRBJ2-1,TRBV9,.,.,TGTGCCAGCAGACCCCGGGACACTACTGAGGAGCAGTTCTTC,CASRPRDTTEEQFF
TRBJ1-3,TRBV6-5,.,.,TGTGCCAGCAGTTACTCTGACGGGGCTGGAAACACCATATATTTT,CASSYSDGAGNTIYF
TRBJ1-5,TRBV9,.,.,TGTGCCAGCAGCTCGACTGATAATCAGCCCCAGCATTTT,CASSSTDNQPQHF
TRBJ1-3,TRBV15,.,.,TGTGCCACCAGCAGGTACAGAGACACCATATATTTT,CATSRYRDTIYF
TRBJ2-3,TRBV11-1,.,TRBD2,TGTGCCAGCAGCTTAACTAGCGGGGCTCCAGATACGCAGTATTTT,CASSLTSGAPDTQYF
TRBJ2-1,TRBV14,.,TRBD1,TGTGCCAGCAGCCGGACAGGGTTGTATGAGCAGTTCTTC,CASSRTGLYEQFF
TRBJ1-2,TRBV10-3,.,.,TGTGCCATCATGGCGGCCTATGGCTACACCTTC,CAIMAAYGYTF
TRBJ1-5,TRBV28,few,TRBD1,TGTGCCAGCAGTTTATCGGACAGGATTAATCAGCCCCAGCATTTT,CASSLSDRINQPQHF
TRBJ2-2,TRBV28,.,.,TGTGCCAGCAGTTTACCGGGGGAGAACACCGGGGAGCTGTTTTTT,CASSLPGENTGELFF
TRBJ2-7,TRBV30,.,.,TGTGCCTGGAGTTTTTGGCAGGGGAGCCACGAGCAGTACTTC,CAWSFWQGSHEQYF
TRBJ2-1,TRBV2,once,TRBD2,TGTGCCAGCAGTCGGGGGGGAGACAATGAGCAGTTCTTC,CASSRGGDNEQFF
TRBJ2-2,TRBV5-1,few,.,TGCGCCAGCAGCTTGGGTACCGGGGGCGGGGAGCTGTTTTTT,CASSLGTGGGELFF
TRBJ2-2,TRBV18,.,TRBD1,TGTGCCAGCTCACCACCGGGACAGGGTAATCCGAACACCGGGGAGCTGTTTTTT,CASSPPGQGNPNTGELFF
TRBJ1-1,TRBV7-9,.,.,TGTGCCAGCAGCTTAGCCCTTGAAGCTTTCTTT,CASSLALEAFF
TRBJ2-6,TRBV18,.,TRBD1,TGTGCCAGCTCACCAGACAGGGCTGGGGCCAACGTCCTGACTTTC,CASSPDRAGANVLTF
TRBJ1-2,TRBV11-3,.,TRBD1,TGTGCCAGCAGCTTTTCAGGGGGATATGGCTACACCTTC,CASSFSGGYGYTF
TRBJ2-3,TRBV5-4,.,TRBD1,TGTGCCAGCAGCTTGGGGGGACAGTCTCGGGATACGCAGTATTTT,CASSLGGQSRDTQYF
TRBJ2-1,TRBV28,.,TRBD1,TGTGCCAGCAGTTCTACGGGACAGGGGAACAATGAGCAGTTCTTC,CASSSTGQGNNEQFF
TRBJ1-5,TRBV2,.,TRBD1,TGTGCCAGCAGGATGAGGGACAGGGGTAATCAGCCCCAGCATTTT,CASRMRDRGNQPQHF
TRBJ2-6,TRBV10-3,.,.,TGTGCCATCACCAGGGAATCCGGGGCCAACGTCCTGACTTTC,CAITRESGANVLTF
TRBJ1-6,TRBV9,.,.,TGTGCCAGCAACGAAGGACAGCACAGCTCCTATAATTCACCCCTCCACTTT,CASNEGQHSSYNSPLHF
TRBJ2-1,TRBV19,few,TRBD2,TGTGCCAGTAGCGGGACTAGCGGAAATGAGCAGTTCTTC,CASSGTSGNEQFF
TRBJ1-2,TRBV5-6,.,.,TGTGCCAGCAGCTTGGAGAGACAGTTCGGCGGCTACACCTTC,CASSLERQFGGYTF
TRBJ1-1,TRBV6-5,.,.,TGTGCCAGCAGGAGACTCGCCAACACTGAAGCTTTCTTT,CASRRLANTEAFF
TRBJ1-4,TRBV5-6,.,.,TGTGCCAGCAGCCCGTACCGGACAGCCCGAAATGAAAAACTGTTTTTT,CASSPYRTARNEKLFF
TRBJ2-2,TRBV6-5,once,.,TGTGCCAGCAAAGTGGTTGCGCCCGGGGAGCTGTTTTTT,CASKVVAPGELFF
TRBJ1-2,TRBV12-3/TRBV12-4,.,.,TGTGCCAGCAGTCTGAACCAGGGGGGCTACACCTTC,CASSLNQGGYTF